A selection of T cell receptor beta chains follows, all from one sample in a study of blood T cell repertoires in COVID-19. Sequencing was performed with immunoSEQ multiplex PCR; in TCRdb, only in-frame clones are kept and a portion is missing. The sample records about 140,000 clones, 75% to 85% being singletons. The material sequenced was peripheral blood. The receptor source for this set is a man aged 55 to 70 with active or convalescent COVID-19. CDR3s include the opening cysteine and the closing phenylalanine or tryptophan.

v_gene: TRBV11-2
j_gene: TRBJ1-2
CDR3aa: CASSLGDMGGPWQGYTF

v_gene: TRBV11-2
j_gene: TRBJ2-1
CDR3aa: CASSFGREGTEQFF

v_gene: TRBV7-2
j_gene: TRBJ1-5
CDR3aa: CASSLYFWQPQHF

v_gene: TRBV5-1
j_gene: TRBJ2-2
CDR3aa: CASIPAAGSTGELFF

v_gene: TRBV19
j_gene: TRBJ2-2
CDR3aa: CASIETGELFF

v_gene: TRBV2
j_gene: TRBJ2-4
CDR3aa: CASSALAKNIQYF

v_gene: TRBV6-2/TRBV6-3
j_gene: TRBJ1-5
CDR3aa: CASSYTGARNQPQHF

v_gene: TRBV18
j_gene: TRBJ1-2
CDR3aa: CASSQSPGVVDGYTF

v_gene: TRBV30
j_gene: TRBJ1-2
CDR3aa: CAWSFTGDGYTF

v_gene: TRBV9
j_gene: TRBJ1-4
CDR3aa: CASSVGPGGRANEKLFF

v_gene: TRBV6-5
j_gene: TRBJ1-1
CDR3aa: CASVSTATGAFF

v_gene: TRBV21-1
j_gene: TRBJ2-3
CDR3aa: CASSTTLGTGEFLSDTQYF